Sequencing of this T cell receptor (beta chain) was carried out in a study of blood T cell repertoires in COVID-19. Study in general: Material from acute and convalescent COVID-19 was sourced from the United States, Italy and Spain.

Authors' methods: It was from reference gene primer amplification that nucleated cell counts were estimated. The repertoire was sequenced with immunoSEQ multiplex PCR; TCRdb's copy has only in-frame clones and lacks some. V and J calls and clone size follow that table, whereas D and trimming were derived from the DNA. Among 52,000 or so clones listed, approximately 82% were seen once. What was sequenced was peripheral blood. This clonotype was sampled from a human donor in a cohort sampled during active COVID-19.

CDR3 DNA sequence: TGTGCCAGCAGTTCGGGACAGGGGGTGTTAGGGGGAGCTTTCTTT. This encodes CASSSGQGVLGGAFF. The rearrangement links TRBV28 to TRBJ1-1; TRBD1 matches 11 bases. The V gene end was trimmed by 4 bases and the J gene end by 10 bases; junction bases not matched to a gene: 11. CDR1 MDHEN and CDR2 SYDVKM come from the germline V gene. The CDR3 extends over 15 amino acids.